These 19 T cell receptor beta chains were sequenced from one sample in a study of CD8 T cells in Susac syndrome (dated by TCRdb to between 2018 and 2021). The method behind the library was the immunoSEQ multiplex PCR assay. RNA was extracted with the RNeasy kit and about 0.45 to 1 ug was reverse transcribed using random hexamers. TCRdb cleaned the public reads at Q25 with fastp, built clones with MiXCR and kept in-frame beta chains. When rows share a CDR3 protein, they turn into one entry using the most common DNA and genes. The sample table holds around 170,000 distinct CDR3 sequences, of which around 95% were seen once. The ten largest clonotypes hold approximately 0.098% of the sample. Source material: CD4+ T cells from PBMCs. These receptors were collected from a human donor with Susac syndrome.

This clonotype was observed once. The V call is TRBV7-3, the J call TRBJ2-7; the match to TRBD1 covers 7 bases. The CDR3 runs 15 residues. The germline V gene has CDR1 SGHTA and CDR2 FQGTGA. The J segment lost 5 bases and the V segment lost 5 bases, leaving 12 bases of the junction unmatched. CDR3 protein: CASSPDRWSSDEQYF. The CDR3 region has the DNA TGTGCCAGCAGCCCGGACAGGTGGTCTTCGGACGAGCAGTACTTC.

The table lists this clonotype with a count of one. The genes are TRBV2 and TRBJ1-1, with TRBD1 identical over 8 bases. Germline CDR1 and CDR2: SNHLY and FYNNEI. V dropped 8 bases and J dropped 6; count of bases not matched to a gene: 11. The CDR3 spans 14 residues. The CDR3 sequence is CASWGQAKGPEAFF. The CDR3 DNA reads TGTGCCAGCTGGGGACAGGCCAAAGGTCCTGAAGCTTTCTTT.

The chain recombines TRBV5-1 with TRBJ1-6, with 10 bases aligning to TRBD1. Germline values: CDR1 SGHRS, CDR2 YFSETQ. The CDR3 is 16 amino acids. V shed 4 bases, J shed 10 bases, and the junction held 11 bases outside the gene matches. This CDR3 is CASSKTSGQGISPLHF. The CDR3 nucleotides are TGCGCCAGCAGCAAGACCTCGGGACAGGGGATCTCACCCCTCCACTTT.

J is TRBJ1-2 and V is TRBV6-2 or TRBV6-3; D gene uncertain. V was shortened by 4 bases and J by 4 bases, with 4 bases between the two germline ends. Germline assignment: CDR1 MNHEY and CDR2 SVGEGT. The CDR3 spans 11 residues. The CDR3 region is CASSSFYGYTF. In DNA form, the CDR3 reads TGTGCCAGCAGTTCCTTCTATGGCTACACCTTC.

This clonotype was seen many times. This sequence joins TRBV18 and TRBJ2-5; unclear D gene. The CDR3 loop spans 10 amino acids. Trimming removed 8 bases from V and 1 base from J, with 2 bases in between. Germline V lookup: CDR1 KGHSH, CDR2 LQKENI. As DNA, the CDR3 is TGTGCCAGCAGCCAAGAGACCCAGTACTTC. Its translation: CASSQETQYF.

V gene TRBV30 combines with J gene TRBJ2-7; a possible D gene is TRBD1 (6 bases). This CDR3 contains 13 residues. V lost 4 bases to trimming and J lost 5 bases, with 15 bases between them. Germline CDR1 GTSNPN, CDR2 SVGIG (reference sequence). In nucleotides, the CDR3 is TGTGCCTGGATAACAGGGAAGGGCCACGAGCAGTACTTC. It is translated as CAWITGKGHEQYF.

The V and J genes are TRBV12-3 or TRBV12-4 and TRBJ2-7, with D possibly matching TRBD1 (5 bases). The V and J ends lost 8 bases and 4 bases respectively, with 21 bases between them. The CDR3 has 15 amino acids. The CDR3 loop reads CASSPSDTGRYEQYF. The CDR3 coding sequence is TGTGCCAGCTCCCCATCGGACACGGGCAGGTACGAGCAGTACTTC.

The rearrangement joins TRBV11-2 to TRBJ2-6; TRBD1 agrees at 8 bases. The CDR3 loop spans 15 amino acids. V was clipped by 3 bases and J by 4 bases; unmatched bases: 2. Germline CDR1 is SGHAT and CDR2 is FQNNGV. CDR3 amino acids: CASSFPGGGANVLTF. For the CDR3, the DNA is TGTGCCAGCAGCTTCCCAGGGGGCGGGGCCAACGTCCTGACTTTC.

This chain connects TRBV20-1 to TRBJ2-1; D not certain. V lost 4 bases to trimming and J lost 9 bases, with 16 bases between them. Germline V lookup: CDR1 DFQATT, CDR2 SNEGSKA (reference sequence). CDR3 size: 13 residues. The CDR3 DNA sequence: TGCAGTGCTACGGCAAGCGCCTTAGGTGAGCAGTTCTTC. Encoded protein: CSATASALGEQFF.

The chain is built from TRBV3-1 and TRBJ2-3; no clear D. The V end was cut by 1 base, the J end by 0 bases, with 8 bases between. Germline V gene lookup returns CDR1 LGHDT and CDR2 YNNKEL (reference sequence). The CDR3 loop spans 15 amino acids. The DNA for the CDR3 is TGTGCCAGCAGCCAAGGTTTCGCTAGCACAGATACGCAGTATTTT. Translating it yields CASSQGFASTDTQYF.

The CDR3 sequence is CASSRTGINYEQYF. The CDR3 DNA follows: TGTGCCAGCAGCCGGACAGGGATTAATTACGAGCAGTACTTC. The rearrangement uses TRBV6-5 and TRBJ2-7, with 8 nucleotides matching TRBD1. V was pared by 6 bases and J by 4 bases, with 8 bases of the junction left unmatched. Germline V gene data show CDR1 as MNHEY and CDR2 as SVGAGI. This CDR3 comprises 14 residues.

This clonotype has only a few counts. V and J are TRBV5-1 and TRBJ2-7, with 9 bases fitting TRBD1. This CDR3 is built from 17 residues. The V segment lost 4 bases and the J segment 4 bases; nucleotides outside the gene matches: 15. Per the germline V gene, CDR1 is SGHRS and CDR2 is YFSETQ. CDR3: CASSPEHSGQGLYEQYF. CDR3 coding DNA: TGCGCCAGCAGCCCAGAACACTCGGGACAGGGACTGTACGAGCAGTACTTC. Together with reference TRBV5-1 and TRBJ2-7, the CDR3 gives the full variable domain: KAGVTQTPRYLIKTRGQQVTLSCSPISGHRSVSWYQQTPGQGLQFLFEYFSETQRNKGNFPGRFSGRQFSNSRSEMNVSTLELGDSALYLCASSPEHSGQGLYEQYFGPGTRLTVT.

This clonotype was seen just once. The chain has TRBV20-1 and TRBJ2-7, with 7 bases aligning to TRBD1. V lost 1 base and J lost 6; bases outside the gene matches: 9. The V gene's germline CDR1 is DFQATT and CDR2 SNEGSKA (reference sequence). The CDR3 has 14 amino acids. Written as DNA, the CDR3 is TGCAGTGCTAGAGGCCCAGGGGGTTCACCCGAGCAGTACTTC. This translates into CSARGPGGSPEQYF.

V usage is TRBV2 and J usage is TRBJ2-3; 10 positions match TRBD2. Unmatched junction bases numbered 6, after V lost 2 bases and J lost 1 base. Germline V gene sequence: CDR1 SNHLY, CDR2 FYNNEI. This CDR3 is 17 amino acids long. CDR3 in amino acids: CASSEWRLAGGTDTQYF. As DNA, the CDR3 is TGTGCCAGCAGTGAATGGAGGCTAGCGGGGGGCACAGATACGCAGTATTTT.

This clonotype showed up just once. This chain uses TRBV5-4 with TRBJ2-7; 16 positions match TRBD2. CDR1 SGHNT and CDR2 YYREEE come from the germline V gene (reference sequence). Trimming removed 4 bases from V and 2 bases from J; junction bases left unmatched: 6. CDR3 size: 17 residues. CDR3 residues: CASSLGTSGGGAYEQYF. The CDR3 nucleotides are TGTGCCAGCAGCCTGGGGACTAGCGGGGGGGGAGCCTACGAGCAGTACTTC. Full variable domain (remainder filled in from reference TRBV5-4 and TRBJ2-7): ETGVTQSPTHLIKTRGQQVTLRCSSQSGHNTVSWYQQALGQGPQFIFQYYREEENGRGNFPPRFSGLQFPNYSSELNVNALELDDSALYLCASSLGTSGGGAYEQYFGPGTRLTVT.

The J gene is TRBJ2-7, the V gene TRBV7-2, with 8 bases fitting TRBD2. V dropped 1 base and J dropped 4; count of bases not matched to a gene: 6. There are 15 residues in the CDR3. CDR1 and CDR2 (germline): SGHTA, FQGNSA. The CDR3 nucleotides read TGTGCCAGCAGCTTAGGGAGCGGGGGTCAATACGAGCAGTACTTC. Amino acids: CASSLGSGGQYEQYF.

This sequence joins TRBV9 and TRBJ2-7; D not certain. Deletions cut 0 bases from V and 2 bases from J, with 9 bases between. Germline CDR1 SGDLS, CDR2 YYNGEE. This CDR3 is built from 14 residues. CDR3 protein: CASSVEVSPYEQYF. CDR3 coding DNA: TGTGCCAGCAGCGTAGAGGTCAGCCCCTACGAGCAGTACTTC. The complete variable domain, with remaining parts taken from reference TRBV9 and TRBJ2-7, reads DSGVTQTPKHLITATGQRVTLRCSPRSGDLSVYWYQQSLDQGLQFLIQYYNGEERAKGNILERFSAQQFPDLHSELNLSSLELGDSALYFCASSVEVSPYEQYFGPGTRLTVT.

The chain is built from TRBV5-1 and TRBJ2-4, with 7 bases aligning to TRBD2. From germline, CDR1 is SGHRS and CDR2 YFSETQ. CDR3 size: 17 residues. The V and J ends lost 0 bases and 0 bases, in that order; junction bases with no gene match: 6. The DNA for the CDR3 is TGCGCCAGCAGCTTGGTCGGCGGGGGATTAGCCAAAAACATTCAGTACTTC. The encoded protein is CASSLVGGGLAKNIQYF.

The chain links TRBV9 to TRBJ2-7; 12 bases align to TRBD2. After removal of 4 bases from V and 6 bases from J, the junction contained 11 bases not matched to a gene. This CDR3 contains 16 residues. Germline CDR1 SGDLS, CDR2 YYNGEE. The CDR3 region is CASSSPSGGAISEQYF. In DNA, the CDR3 is TGTGCCAGCAGCTCCCCTAGCGGGGGGGCCATCAGCGAGCAGTACTTC.